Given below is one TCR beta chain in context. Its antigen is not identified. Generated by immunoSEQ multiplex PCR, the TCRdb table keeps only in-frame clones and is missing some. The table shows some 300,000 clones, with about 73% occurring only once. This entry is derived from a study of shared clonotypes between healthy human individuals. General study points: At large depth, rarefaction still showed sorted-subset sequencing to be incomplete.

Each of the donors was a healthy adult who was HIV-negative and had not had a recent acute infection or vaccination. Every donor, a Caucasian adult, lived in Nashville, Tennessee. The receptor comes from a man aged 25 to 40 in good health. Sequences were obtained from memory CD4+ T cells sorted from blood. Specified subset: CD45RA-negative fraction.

CDR3 sequence: CASSDRGLEGYNEQFF. DNA for the CDR3: TGCGCCAGCAGTGACAGGGGGCTTGAGGGGTACAATGAGCAGTTCTTC. This chain connects TRBV10-1 to TRBJ2-1; 8 nucleotides agree with TRBD1. The V and J ends lost 3 bases and 4 bases, in that order; junction bases with no gene match: 8. The germline V gene has CDR1 WNHNN and CDR2 SYGVQD (reference sequence). The CDR3 length is 16 residues.